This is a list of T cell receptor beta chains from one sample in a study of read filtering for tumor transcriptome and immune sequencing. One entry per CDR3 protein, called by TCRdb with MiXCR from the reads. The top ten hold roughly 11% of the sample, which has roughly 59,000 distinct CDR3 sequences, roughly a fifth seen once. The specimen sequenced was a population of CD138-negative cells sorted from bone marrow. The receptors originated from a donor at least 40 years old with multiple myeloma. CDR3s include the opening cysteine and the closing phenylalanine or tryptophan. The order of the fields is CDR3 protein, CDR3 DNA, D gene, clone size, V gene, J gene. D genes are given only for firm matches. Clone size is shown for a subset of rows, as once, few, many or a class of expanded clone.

CASSQRVNTEAFF	TGTGCCAGCAGCCAAAGGGTAAACACTGAAGCTTTCTTT	-	many	TRBV14	TRBJ1-1
CASSLVEHDTQYF	TGTGCCAGCAGTTTGGTCGAGCACGATACGCAGTATTTT	-	once	TRBV12-3/TRBV12-4	TRBJ2-3
CASSLFRKLPNTGELFF	TGTGCCAGCAGCTTGTTTCGGAAGCTCCCGAACACCGGGGAGCTGTTTTTT	-	many	TRBV7-9	TRBJ2-2
CSAPLAGGLLNEQFF	TGCAGTGCTCCGCTAGCGGGAGGGTTGCTCAATGAGCAGTTCTTC	TRBD2	many	TRBV20-1	TRBJ2-1
CASSPRQSTGELFF	TGTGCCAGCAGCCCCCGACAGAGCACCGGGGAGCTGTTTTTT	-	many	TRBV7-9	TRBJ2-2
CASSLGLATYNEQFF	TGTGCCAGCAGCTTGGGACTAGCGACATACAATGAGCAGTTCTTC	TRBD2	many	TRBV5-4	TRBJ2-1
CATQDTTSTDTQYF	TGTGCCACCCAGGACACAACTAGCACAGATACGCAGTATTTT	-	many	TRBV24-1	TRBJ2-3
CASSDRTSYNEQFF	TGTGCCAGCAGTGACAGGACTAGCTACAATGAGCAGTTCTTC	TRBD2	many	TRBV2	TRBJ2-1
CASSLGALLGGGTEAFF	TGCGCCAGCAGCTTGGGGGCACTTTTGGGGGGCGGCACTGAAGCTTTCTTT	-	many	TRBV5-1	TRBJ1-1
CASSQERSFGYTF	TGTGCCAGCAGCCAAGAAAGAAGTTTCGGCTACACCTTC	-	few	TRBV14	TRBJ1-2
CASRAVYTEAFF	TGCGCCAGCAGAGCAGTCTACACTGAAGCTTTCTTT	-	-	TRBV5-1	TRBJ1-1
CAWSSSGYGYTF	TGTGCCTGGAGTAGTAGTGGCTATGGCTACACCTTC	-	few	TRBV30	TRBJ1-2
CASSRSRTDPEGIF	TGCGCCAGCAGCCGATCGAGGACGGACCCTGAAGGGATCTTT	-	many	TRBV4-1	TRBJ1-1
CASSARTVNQPQHF	TGTGCCAGCAGTGCAAGGACAGTCAATCAGCCCCAGCATTTT	-	-	TRBV2	TRBJ1-5
CSARGLAGASSYNEQFF	TGCAGTGCTAGAGGGCTAGCGGGAGCCTCCTCCTACAATGAGCAGTTCTTC	TRBD2	many	TRBV20-1	TRBJ2-1
CASSPPFREGARETQYF	TGCGCCAGCAGTCCCCCGTTTAGGGAGGGGGCGCGGGAGACCCAGTACTTC	-	many	TRBV23-1	TRBJ2-5
CASSSKRLTGELFF	TGCGCCAGCAGCTCAAAGCGTCTCACCGGGGAGCTGTTTTTT	-	-	TRBV5-1	TRBJ2-2
CAWNSGTEVADTQYF	TGTGCCTGGAATTCAGGGACAGAGGTGGCAGATACGCAGTATTTT	TRBD1	-	TRBV30	TRBJ2-3
CASSSLAGRSYNEQFF	TGTGCCAGCAGCTCACTAGCGGGAAGGTCCTACAATGAGCAGTTCTTC	TRBD2	many	TRBV11-2	TRBJ2-1
CSVTWSGTGDSGNTIYF	TGCAGCGTGACCTGGTCTGGGACAGGGGACTCTGGAAACACCATATATTTT	TRBD1	few	TRBV29-1	TRBJ1-3
CASSSTGLAGVGSTDTQYF	TGTGCCAGCAGCTCAACGGGACTAGCGGGAGTCGGGAGCACAGATACGCAGTATTTT	TRBD2	-	TRBV7-2	TRBJ2-3
CSARELSSSYEQYF	TGCAGTGCTAGAGAACTGTCCAGCTCCTACGAGCAGTACTTC	-	medium-sized	TRBV20-1	TRBJ2-7
CASRPRARPGETQYF	TGTGCCAGCAGACCCCGGGCCCGCCCCGGAGAGACCCAGTACTTC	-	-	TRBV6-6	TRBJ2-5
CASSQEAPADGYTF	TGCGCCAGCAGCCAAGAGGCACCAGCTGATGGCTACACCTTC	-	-	TRBV4-1	TRBJ1-2
CAWSARYNEKLFF	TGTGCCTGGAGTGCACGGTATAATGAAAAACTGTTTTTT	-	many	TRBV30	TRBJ1-4